The T cell receptor (beta chain) described here comes from a study of T-cell memory formation after mild COVID-19. Overall study: TCR clusters largely stayed donor specific.

Study results and caveats: From day 15 to 85, contracting clones were balanced between CD4 and CD8, whereas later expanders leaned toward CD4+.

The CDR3 loop spans 17 amino acids. V was cut by 1 base and J by 0 bases, with 17 bases left in between. Germline CDR1 and CDR2: SGHRS and YFSETQ. Points on this clonotype: Antigen specificity is unknown.

Using constant-segment primers, 5'RACE produced TCR alpha and TCR beta cDNA libraries carrying sample barcodes and UMIs. TCRdb itself ran the 5' RACE reads through MiXCR, one entry per CDR3 protein. The sample lists about 260,000 distinct CDR3 sequences; less than 9.5% were seen once. This sequence was found in a man aged 18 to 30 who had mild COVID-19 (a few samples of this study predate the infection). Cell type and time point are not known. What was sequenced was PBMCs or a T cell subset sorted from them (not recorded which). The genes are TRBV5-1 and TRBJ2-7; D possibly matches TRBD1 or TRBD2 (6 bases each). For the CDR3, the DNA is TGCGCCAGCAGCTTGCCTACGTCGGGGGCCCCCTCCTACGAGCAGTACTTC. It encodes CASSLPTSGAPSYEQYF.